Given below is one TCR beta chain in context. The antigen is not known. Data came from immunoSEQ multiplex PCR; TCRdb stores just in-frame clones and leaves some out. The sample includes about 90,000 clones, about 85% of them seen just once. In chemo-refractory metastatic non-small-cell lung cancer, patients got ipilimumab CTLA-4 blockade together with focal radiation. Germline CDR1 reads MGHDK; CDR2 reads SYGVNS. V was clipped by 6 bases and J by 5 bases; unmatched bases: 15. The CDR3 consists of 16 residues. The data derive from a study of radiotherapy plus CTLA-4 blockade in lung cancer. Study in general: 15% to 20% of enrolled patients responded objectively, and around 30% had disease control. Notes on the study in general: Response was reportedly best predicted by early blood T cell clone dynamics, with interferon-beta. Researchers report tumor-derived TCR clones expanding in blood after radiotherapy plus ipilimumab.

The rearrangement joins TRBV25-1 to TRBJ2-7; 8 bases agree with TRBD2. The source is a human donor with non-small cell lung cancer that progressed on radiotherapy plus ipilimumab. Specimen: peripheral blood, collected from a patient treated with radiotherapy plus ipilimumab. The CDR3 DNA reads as TGTGCCAGCAGCCCTTCTTGGTCAGCGGGAGCTGACGAGCAGTACTTC. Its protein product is CASSPSWSAGADEQYF.